This is a list of T cell receptor beta chains from one sample in a study of blood T cell repertoires in COVID-19. This table comes from immunoSEQ multiplex PCR, and its TCRdb copy is limited to in-frame clones, with some not included. The sample has about 200,000 clones, approximately 86% seen once. The specimen was PBMCs or T cells enriched from blood (not recorded which). The receptor source for this set is a woman aged 35 to 49 with acute COVID-19. CDR3s include the opening cysteine and the closing phenylalanine or tryptophan. D genes are given only for firm matches. Not every row has a clone size; where given, it reads once, few, many or a size class.

clone_size	cdr3_length	d_call	v_call	j_call	cdr3_nt	cdr3_aa
.	13	.	TRBV4-2	TRBJ2-7	TGTGCCAGCAGCCAAGGAAACGGGTACGAGCAGTACTTC	CASSQGNGYEQYF
.	12	.	TRBV27	TRBJ1-5	TGTGCCAGCAGTCCGGGAGGACAGCCCCAGCATTTT	CASSPGGQPQHF
.	13	TRBD1	TRBV27	TRBJ1-2	TGTGCCAGCAAAAGGACAGGGAACTATGGCTACACCTTC	CASKRTGNYGYTF
few	12	TRBD1	TRBV6-5	TRBJ2-4	TGTGCCAGCAGACACGGACAGGTTCCCCACTACTTC	CASRHGQVPHYF
few	14	.	TRBV7-9	TRBJ2-2	TGTGCCAGCAGCCCCTACGAGCTGGCCGGGGAGCTGTTTTTT	CASSPYELAGELFF
.	18	TRBD1	TRBV11-3	TRBJ1-2	TGTGCCAGCAGCCAAAACAGGGGGCGCGTTGGATCGGTCTATGGCTACACCTTC	CASSQNRGRVGSVYGYTF
few	15	.	TRBV19	TRBJ2-2	TGTGCCAGTAAGAGCACTCTACCAAACACCGGGGAGCTGTTTTTT	CASKSTLPNTGELFF
.	16	TRBD1	TRBV5-1	TRBJ1-1	TGCGCCAGCAGCTTGGGGAGCCGGGACAGGGCCCTATGGGCTTTCTTT	CASSLGSRDRALWAFF
.	13	.	TRBV5-4	TRBJ2-5	TGTGCCAGCAGCCGGGACTTCCTCGAGACCCAGTACTTC	CASSRDFLETQYF
once	13	.	TRBV24-1	TRBJ2-1	TGTGCCACCAGGGAGGGGGCTTACAATGAGCAGTTCTTC	CATREGAYNEQFF
.	14	TRBD1	TRBV24-1	TRBJ2-7	TGTGCCACCAGTGGTGAGGGACAGCTATACGAGCAGTACTTC	CATSGEGQLYEQYF
once	14	.	TRBV6-4	TRBJ1-2	TGTGCCAGCAGTGACTCTGGAAGGGGGGGAGGCTACACCTTC	CASSDSGRGGGYTF
once	16	TRBD2	TRBV5-1	TRBJ2-3	TGCGCCAGCAGCCCTGGACTAGCGGGGAAGGCAGATACGCAGTATTTT	CASSPGLAGKADTQYF
.	13	.	TRBV6-2/TRBV6-3	TRBJ2-6	TGTGCCAGCAGTTTAGTTGGGGCCAACGTCCTGACTTTC	CASSLVGANVLTF
.	16	TRBD1	TRBV7-9	TRBJ1-5	TGTGCCAGCAGCCCGGGGACAGGGGGCGCCAATCAGCCCCAGCATTTT	CASSPGTGGANQPQHF
few	11	.	TRBV11-2	TRBJ2-7	TGTGCCAGCAGCTTAGGTCTAGATCTGTACTTC	CASSLGLDLYF
.	16	TRBD2	TRBV5-4	TRBJ2-1	TGTGCCAGCAGCTTGGTTGCAGCGGGAGGGCCTGGTGAGCAGTTCTTC	CASSLVAAGGPGEQFF
.	16	.	TRBV11-3	TRBJ1-3	TGTGCCAGCAGCTTAGGCCGACAGTTCTCTGGAAACACCATATATTTT	CASSLGRQFSGNTIYF
.	14	.	TRBV7-8	TRBJ2-1	TGTGCCAGCAGGGTGGAAGCGTCCCACAATGAGCAGTTCTTC	CASRVEASHNEQFF
.	15	.	TRBV4-1	TRBJ2-2	TGCGCCAGCAGCCAACCAGCGGCAGGCACCGGGGAGCTGTTTTTT	CASSQPAAGTGELFF
once	13	.	TRBV28	TRBJ1-5	TGTGCCAGCAGAAGACATAGCAATCAGCCCCAGCATTTT	CASRRHSNQPQHF
.	12	.	TRBV3-1/TRBV3-2	TRBJ2-7	TGTGCCAGCAGTCAAGCAGGCTACGAGCAGTACTTC	CASSQAGYEQYF
few	14	TRBD1	TRBV5-1	TRBJ1-6	TGCGCCAGCAGCTTGGGACAGGGGGGGCCACCCCTCCACTTT	CASSLGQGGPPLHF
.	13	TRBD2	TRBV5-5	TRBJ2-7	TGTGCCAGCAGCTGGGGGGGAGCGGACGAGCAGTACTTC	CASSWGGADEQYF
few	14	.	TRBV7-9	TRBJ1-4	TGTGCCAGCAGCATGGTGAGATTCGGAGAGAAACTGTTTTTT	CASSMVRFGEKLFF
once	15	TRBD1	TRBV5-6	TRBJ1-5	TGTGCCAGCAGCTTGTACGACAGGGTCGATCAGCCCCAGCATTTT	CASSLYDRVDQPQHF
.	15	.	TRBV5-1	TRBJ1-2	TGCGCCAGCAGCTTGTCGGGGGGGCGGCTTAATGGCTACACCTTC	CASSLSGGRLNGYTF
.	15	.	TRBV5-1	TRBJ2-3	TGCGCCAGCACCCAAGCGGACCCGATCACAGATACGCAGTATTTT	CASTQADPITDTQYF
.	14	.	TRBV6-1	TRBJ2-7	TGTGCCAGCAGTGAAGTCACAGGGATGTACGAGCAGTACTTC	CASSEVTGMYEQYF